Listed below are T cell receptor beta chains from one sample, sequenced in a study of cytomegalovirus exposure and HLA in healthy donors. Generated by immunoSEQ multiplex PCR, the TCRdb table keeps only in-frame clones and is missing some. This sample has 250,000 to 300,000 clones, with roughly 90% found just once. Source material: PBMCs. These receptors originate from a woman aged 18-29 years in good health and CMV-seronegative. CDR3s leave out the opening cysteine and the closing phenylalanine or tryptophan. Some rows mark clone size as missing; the rest say once, few, many or name a class of expanded clone.

abundance | j_gene | v_gene | CDR3aa
. | TRBJ1-4 | TRBV5-1 | ASSWGDYETNEKLF
once | TRBJ2-1 | TRBV19 | ASGQGAYNEQF
. | TRBJ2-3 | TRBV5-6 | ASSTPGLSTDTQY
. | TRBJ2-3 | TRBV5-1 | ASSLDQGTDTQY
. | TRBJ1-6 | TRBV19 | ASSSRGGDNSPLH
. | TRBJ2-1 | TRBV5-6 | ASSFRDRALSSYNEQF
. | TRBJ1-2 | TRBV30 | ASLPPPAVANYGYT
once | TRBJ2-3 | TRBV7-6 | ASSRNWATDTQY
. | TRBJ2-3 | TRBV27 | ASKTSASTDTQY
once | TRBJ2-3 | TRBV28 | ASSLDRNTDTQY
. | TRBJ1-3 | TRBV5-1 | ASSSLRQGSGGNTIY
. | TRBJ1-2 | TRBV28 | ASSLKDLVQVDT
. | TRBJ2-7 | TRBV6-5 | ASSRQAQYEQY
. | TRBJ2-5 | TRBV4-3 | ASSPSSLPGETQY
. | TRBJ2-5 | TRBV7-6 | ASSLVRDSQETQY
. | TRBJ1-2 | TRBV6-1 | ASSEFGTGPSGGYT
. | TRBJ1-2 | TRBV21-1 | ASSTGGYGYT
. | TRBJ2-7 | TRBV7-3 | ASSPGQSYEQY
few | TRBJ1-5 | TRBV7-8 | ASSKEQGAGDQPQH
. | TRBJ2-1 | TRBV29-1 | SGSLAGGRNEQF
once | TRBJ2-7 | TRBV27 | ASRYKPGQGGLEQY
. | TRBJ1-1 | TRBV6-6 | ASSSHQGDRTEAF
. | TRBJ1-5 | TRBV7-8 | ASSSGQDLPQH
. | TRBJ1-1 | TRBV6-5 | ASSYSPSGLNTEAF
. | TRBJ2-3 | TRBV27 | ASSRLAESTDTQY
. | TRBJ2-1 | TRBV2 | ASFKGGRYNEQF
. | TRBJ1-1 | TRBV2 | ASSGQGGSGTEAF
. | TRBJ2-2 | TRBV27 | ASSFSRITGELF
. | TRBJ2-7 | TRBV30 | AWGRVTYEQY
once | TRBJ2-1 | TRBV6-5 | ASSYGGPSYNEQF
. | TRBJ1-1 | TRBV29-1 | SVALQEEAF
. | TRBJ2-1 | TRBV13 | ASSVARRGSPGNEQF
. | TRBJ1-2 | TRBV5-8 | ASSLGSQNYGYT
. | TRBJ1-2 | TRBV28 | ASRPRPGTGIYGYT
. | TRBJ2-4 | TRBV2 | ASSDFFFGGQLAKNIQY
few | TRBJ1-2 | TRBV2 | ASSPQGAGGYT